This T cell receptor beta chain was sequenced for a study of early T cells in non-severe SARS-CoV-2 infection. Across the whole study: Sequencing was performed on bulk RNA from unsorted whole blood, leaving chains unpaired.

Unique molecular identifiers were attached to individual cDNA molecules. TCRdb re-derived calls from the 5' RACE reads in MiXCR, one entry per CDR3 protein. The sample carries about 63,000 distinct CDR3 sequences, approximately 13% recorded once. This clonotype has a handful of counts. The CDR3 spans 17 residues. The germline gives CDR1 SSHAT, CDR2 FNYEAQ (reference sequence). V was clipped by 5 bases and J by 4 bases; unmatched bases: 13. V is TRBV7-7 and J is TRBJ1-5, with 8 bases matching TRBD1. Sequencing was carried out using whole blood. The TCR was taken from an adult who was a healthcare worker with PCR-confirmed SARS-CoV-2 infection or an uninfected control (not recorded which). The CDR3 DNA reads TGTGCCAGCAGCGAGAAGATGAAGGACAGGGATAATCAGCCCCAGCATTTT. Its translation: CASSEKMKDRDNQPQHF. Together with reference TRBV7-7 and TRBJ1-5, the CDR3 gives the full variable domain: GAGVSQSPRYKVTKRGQDVTLRCDPISSHATLYWYQQALGQGPEFLTYFNYEAQPDKSGLPSDRFSAERPEGSISTLTIQRTEQRDSAMYRCASSEKMKDRDNQPQHFGDGTRLSIL.